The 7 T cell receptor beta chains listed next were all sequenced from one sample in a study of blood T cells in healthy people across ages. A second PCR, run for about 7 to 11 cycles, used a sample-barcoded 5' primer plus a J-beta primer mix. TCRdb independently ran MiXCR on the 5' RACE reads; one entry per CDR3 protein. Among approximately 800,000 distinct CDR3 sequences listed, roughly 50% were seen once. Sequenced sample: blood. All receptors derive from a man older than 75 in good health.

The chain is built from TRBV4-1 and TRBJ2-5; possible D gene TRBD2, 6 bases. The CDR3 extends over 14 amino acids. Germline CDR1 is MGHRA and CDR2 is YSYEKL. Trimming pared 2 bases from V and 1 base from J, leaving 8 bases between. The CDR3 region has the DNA TGCGCCAGCAGCCAACCGGGACTCCAAGAGACCCAGTACTTC. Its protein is CASSQPGLQETQYF.

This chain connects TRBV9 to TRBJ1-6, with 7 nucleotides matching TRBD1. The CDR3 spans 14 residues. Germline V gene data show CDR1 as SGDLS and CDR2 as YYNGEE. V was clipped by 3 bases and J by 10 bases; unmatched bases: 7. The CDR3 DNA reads TGTGCCAGCAGCGCCCAGGGGGTCAGGTCACCCCTCCACTTT. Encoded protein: CASSAQGVRSPLHF.

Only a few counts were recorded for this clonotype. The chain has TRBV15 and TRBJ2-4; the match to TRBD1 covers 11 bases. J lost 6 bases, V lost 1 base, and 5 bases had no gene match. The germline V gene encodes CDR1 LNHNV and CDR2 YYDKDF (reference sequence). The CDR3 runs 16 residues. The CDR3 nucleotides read TGTGCCACCAGCAGAGCTCGGGGACAGGGGGGAAACATTCAGTACTTC. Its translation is CATSRARGQGGNIQYF.

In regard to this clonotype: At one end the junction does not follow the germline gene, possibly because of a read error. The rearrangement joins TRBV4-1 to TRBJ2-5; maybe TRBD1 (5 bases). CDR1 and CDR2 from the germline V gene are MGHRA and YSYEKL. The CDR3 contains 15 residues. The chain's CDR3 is CVSSQDLTALGTQYF. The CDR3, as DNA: TGCGTCAGCAGCCAAGATCTGACAGCCTTAGGGACCCAGTACTTC.

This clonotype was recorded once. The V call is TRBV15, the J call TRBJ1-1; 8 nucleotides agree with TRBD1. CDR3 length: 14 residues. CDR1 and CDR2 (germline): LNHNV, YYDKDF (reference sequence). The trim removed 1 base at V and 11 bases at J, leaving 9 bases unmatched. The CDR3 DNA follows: TGTGCCACCAGCAGAGTTCTAGAAACAGGGGGGGCTTTCTTT. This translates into CATSRVLETGGAFF.

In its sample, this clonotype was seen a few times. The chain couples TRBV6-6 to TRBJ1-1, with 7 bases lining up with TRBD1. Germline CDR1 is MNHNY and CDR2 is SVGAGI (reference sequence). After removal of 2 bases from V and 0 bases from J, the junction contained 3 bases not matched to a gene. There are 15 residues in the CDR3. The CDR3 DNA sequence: TGTGCCAGCAGTTACCGACAGGGCATGAACACTGAAGCTTTCTTT. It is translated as CASSYRQGMNTEAFF.

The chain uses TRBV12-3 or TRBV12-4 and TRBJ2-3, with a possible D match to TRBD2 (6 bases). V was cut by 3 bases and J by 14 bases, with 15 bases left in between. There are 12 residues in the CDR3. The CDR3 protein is CASSFPGGYAYF. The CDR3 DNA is TGTGCCAGCAGTTTTCCCGGGGGATACGCGTATTTT.